This T cell receptor (beta chain) was recovered during a study of memory CD4+ T cells and cytomegalovirus serostatus. For the study at large: Of the healthy Belgian adults, several were CMV seropositive and 20 to 30 seronegative.

The CDR3 consists of 17 residues. Trimming cost V 8 bases and J 0 bases; bases outside gene matches: 8. Germline CDR1 is SNHLY and CDR2 is FYNNEI. The sort gate was single viable CD3+CD4+CD8-CD45RO+ cells for memory CD4+ T cells. A few counts support this clone. In the study's own analysis: After removing out-of-frame reads, approximately 2.2 million distinct TCRbeta sequences remained. Using immunoSEQ multiplex PCR, the repertoire was profiled, and TCRdb retains in-frame clones only, with some absent. Clonal size and the V and J genes are those of that table, whereas D and trimming came from the DNA. The sample has about 73,000 clones; roughly 78% are singletons.

This sequence joins TRBV2 and TRBJ2-6; 9 bases match TRBD1. The sequence came from an adult in good health and CMV-seropositive. Sequencing was done on a sample of memory CD4+ T cells from blood. The CDR3 bases are TGTGCCAGCTGCCGAGGACAGGGGAGCTCTGGGGCCAACGTCCTGACTTTC. Translated, it gives CASCRGQGSSGANVLTF. Using reference TRBV2 and TRBJ2-6 for the parts outside the CDR3, the full variable domain is EPEVTQTPSHQVTQMGQEVILRCVPISNHLYFYWYRQILGQKVEFLVSFYNNEISEKSEIFDDQFSVERPDGSNFTLKIRSTKLEDSAMYFCASCRGQGSSGANVLTFGAGSRLTVL.